These 2 T cell receptor beta chains came from one sample sequenced in a study of tumor and adjacent non-tumor tissue in lung cancer (dated by TCRdb to the late 2010s). RNA was isolated from bulk, unsorted tissue, and RNA quality was assessed with a NanoDrop ND-1000 and an Agilent 2100. Library preparation used multiplex PCR. These reads were obtained on an Illumina HiSeq 2500. TCRbeta libraries were built by three rounds of nested PCR using primers (Table S4), following protocols modified from ARM-PCR. TCRdb handled the public reads itself, with Q25 trimming in fastp and clone calling in MiXCR, and kept productive beta chains. For every CDR3 protein sequence, its rows merge into one entry that carries the most common genes and DNA. This sample is represented by 90,000 or so distinct CDR3 sequences; around 57% of them were singletons. Of the sample, roughly 14% falls within the top ten clones. The source material was lung tumor tissue. The source of these receptors is a man in his sixties or seventies with non-small cell lung cancer.

In regard to this clonotype: This clone may be a read error of a much larger clone one base away. The gene calls are TRBV7-8 and TRBJ1-1; D not certain. Germline-derived CDR1 and CDR2 are SGHVS and FQNEAQ. The CDR3 loop spans 14 amino acids. The CDR3, as DNA: TGTACCAGCAGCTTAGCGTACCCGAACACTGAAGCTTTCTTT. Its protein is CTSSLAYPNTEAFF.

This clonotype was seen a few times. The chain has TRBV28 and TRBJ2-3; TRBD2 matches at 11 bases. Losses at the gene ends were 6 bases for V and 2 bases for J; bases not matched to a gene: 10. Germline CDR1 and CDR2: MDHEN and SYDVKM. CDR3 length: 17 residues. The CDR3 sequence is CASRPGVAGGNTDTQYF. The CDR3 DNA sequence: TGTGCCAGCAGGCCGGGGGTAGCGGGAGGGAACACAGATACGCAGTATTTT.